This TCR beta chain is from a study of cytomegalovirus exposure and HLA in healthy donors. PCR was performed using 60 Vbeta and 13 Jbeta primers. Here immunoSEQ multiplex PCR was the method, and the copy in TCRdb shows in-frame clones only, minus some. This sample has over 150,000 clones, with under 85% found just once. The germline CDR1 and CDR2 sequences are SEHNR and FQNEAQ (reference sequence). The V segment lost 4 bases and the J segment 1 base; nucleotides outside the gene matches: 5. The CDR3 has 17 residues. The sequenced sample consisted of PBMCs. The TCR sequence derives from a male donor in good health and CMV-seronegative. The rearrangement uses TRBV7-9 and TRBJ2-2, with 11 nucleotides matching TRBD2. The CDR3: CASSSAGLAVNTGELFF. The CDR3 DNA follows: TGTGCCAGCAGCTCCGCGGGACTAGCGGTGAACACCGGGGAGCTGTTTTTT.